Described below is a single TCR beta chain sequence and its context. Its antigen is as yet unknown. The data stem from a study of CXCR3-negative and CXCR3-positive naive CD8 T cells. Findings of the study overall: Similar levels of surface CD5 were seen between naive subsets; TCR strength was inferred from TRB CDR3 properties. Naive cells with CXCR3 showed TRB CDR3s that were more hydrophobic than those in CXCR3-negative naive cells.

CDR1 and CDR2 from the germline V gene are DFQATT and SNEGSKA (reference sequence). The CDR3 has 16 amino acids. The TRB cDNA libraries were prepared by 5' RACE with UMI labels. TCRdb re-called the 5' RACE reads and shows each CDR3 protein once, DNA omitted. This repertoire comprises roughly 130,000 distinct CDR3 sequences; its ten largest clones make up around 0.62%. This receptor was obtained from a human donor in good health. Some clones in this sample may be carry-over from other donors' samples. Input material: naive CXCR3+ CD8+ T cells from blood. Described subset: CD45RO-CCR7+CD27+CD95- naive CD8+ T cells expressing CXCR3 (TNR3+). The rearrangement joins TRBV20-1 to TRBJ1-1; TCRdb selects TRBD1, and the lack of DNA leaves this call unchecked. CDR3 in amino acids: CSARGTPDGGNTEAFF.